The 29 T cell receptor beta chains listed next were all sequenced from one sample in a study of blood T cell repertoires in COVID-19. Measured with immunoSEQ multiplex PCR; TCRdb has only the in-frame clones, and not every one. The sample yields around 94,000 clones, less than 90% seen once. The sample was peripheral blood. The receptors come from a man older than 75 with acute or convalescent COVID-19.

This clone occurred a few times. V and J are TRBV25-1 and TRBJ1-5, with TRBD1 matching 8 bases. V shed 6 bases, J shed 4 bases, and the junction held 5 bases outside the gene matches. This CDR3 spans 14 amino acids. The germline V gene has CDR1 MGHDK and CDR2 SYGVNS. The CDR3 sequence: CASRGTGSNQPQHF. CDR3 in DNA: TGTGCCAGCAGAGGGACAGGCTCGAATCAGCCCCAGCATTTT.

The chain carries TRBV28 and TRBJ1-1, with 7 bases matching TRBD1. Per the germline V gene, CDR1 is MDHEN and CDR2 is SYDVKM. The CDR3 covers 16 residues. V shed 3 bases and J 4 bases; nucleotides not matched to a gene: 11. The CDR3 DNA sequence: TGTGCCAGCAGTTTGTGGGGCAGGGGGTATGTCACTGAAGCTTTCTTT. Amino acids: CASSLWGRGYVTEAFF.

This sequence joins TRBV30 and TRBJ1-6; 9 bases match TRBD1. The J segment lost 10 bases and the V segment lost 4 bases, leaving 8 bases of the junction unmatched. Germline assignment: CDR1 GTSNPN and CDR2 SVGIG (reference sequence). This CDR3 comprises 14 residues. The CDR3 nucleotides are TGTGCCTGGACCGAAGGGGGACAGGGATCACCCCTCCACTTT. Residues: CAWTEGGQGSPLHF.

The rearrangement joins TRBV5-6 to TRBJ2-6; 7 positions agree with TRBD1. The germline CDR1 and CDR2 sequences are SGHDT and YYEEEE. CDR3 length: 18 residues. V trimming: 4 bases; J trimming: 1 base; junction bases outside the gene matches: 11. CDR3 residues: CASSKGQRTSSGANVLTF. The CDR3 nucleotides are TGTGCCAGCAGCAAGGGACAGAGGACATCTTCTGGGGCCAACGTCCTGACTTTC. The whole variable domain, filled in from reference TRBV5-6 and TRBJ2-6, reads DAGVTQSPTHLIKTRGQQVTLRCSPKSGHDTVSWYQQALGQGPQFIFQYYEEEERQRGNFPDRFSGHQFPNYSSELNVNALLLGDSALYLCASSKGQRTSSGANVLTFGAGSRLTVL.

The genes are TRBV28 and TRBJ2-1, with D perhaps TRBD2 (5 bases). The germline gives CDR1 MDHEN, CDR2 SYDVKM. The CDR3 loop spans 16 amino acids. V dropped 1 base and J dropped 0 bases, with 10 bases sitting between them. The CDR3: CASSLYAGSSYNEQFF. The CDR3 nucleotides read TGTGCCAGCAGTTTATATGCTGGGAGCTCCTACAATGAGCAGTTCTTC.

This chain uses TRBV7-2 with TRBJ2-5; TRBD1 matches at 7 bases. The CDR3 runs to 14 residues. V lost 0 bases, J lost 5 bases, and 3 bases stayed unmatched. CDR1 and CDR2 from the germline V gene are SGHTA and FQGNSA. The CDR3 DNA follows: TGTGCCAGCAGCTTAGCAGACAGGGTTGAGACCCAGTACTTC. It specifies CASSLADRVETQYF.

V usage is TRBV19 and J usage is TRBJ2-1, with 7 positions matching TRBD2. The germline V gene has CDR1 LNHDA and CDR2 SQIVND (reference sequence). Trimming removed 1 base from V and 8 bases from J; junction bases left unmatched: 14. This CDR3 is built from 17 residues. DNA of the CDR3: TGTGCCAGTAGTATAGCGGCGGGGGAGCCGGGTACCGATGAGCAGTTCTTC. It yields the protein CASSIAAGEPGTDEQFF.

This rearrangement joins TRBV5-4 to TRBJ1-1, with D perhaps TRBD1 (5 bases). Germline CDR1 SGHNT, CDR2 YYREEE (reference sequence). This CDR3 is built from 15 residues. The ends were cut back, 2 bases at V and 1 base at J, with 12 bases in the middle. This chain's CDR3 is CASSFGGLGNTEAFF. CDR3 nucleotides: TGTGCCAGCAGCTTCGGGGGGTTGGGGAACACTGAAGCTTTCTTT.

The chain employs TRBV5-4 and TRBJ2-7; a possible D gene is TRBD1 (6 bases). Per the germline V gene, CDR1 is SGHNT and CDR2 is YYREEE (reference sequence). With 4 bases removed from V and 1 base from J, the gap between germline ends came to 18 bases. The CDR3 runs 16 residues. In nucleotides, the CDR3 is TGTGCCAGCAGCCCGGACAGTTCTAGAGTATCCTACGAGCAGTACTTC. Translating it yields CASSPDSSRVSYEQYF.

V gene TRBV3-1 (or the pseudogene TRBV3-2) combines with J gene TRBJ1-1; D might be TRBD1 (5 bases). This CDR3 has 14 residues. CDR1 is LGHDT and CDR2 is YNNKEL in the germline V gene (reference sequence). V was pared by 3 bases and J by 3 bases, with 11 bases between. The CDR3 here is CASSQQGVDTEAFF. The CDR3 nucleotides read TGTGCCAGCAGCCAGCAGGGTGTGGACACTGAAGCTTTCTTT.

The chain carries TRBV7-8 and TRBJ1-4; 7 positions agree with TRBD1. Trimming removed 0 bases from V and 7 bases from J; junction bases left unmatched: 5. The CDR3 is 15 amino acids. Germline CDR1 reads SGHVS; CDR2 reads FQNEAQ. CDR3 DNA: TGTGCCAGCAGCTTAGCGGGGACAGCAGTTGAAAAACTGTTTTTT. This gives the protein CASSLAGTAVEKLFF.

The chain recombines TRBV20-1 with TRBJ2-4; 8 bases are a match to TRBD1. V lost 3 bases, J lost 0 bases, and 7 bases stayed unmatched. The CDR3 is 16 amino acids. CDR1 is DFQATT, CDR2 SNEGSKA, per germline (reference sequence). This CDR3 is CSASSWTGLAKNIQYF. DNA of the CDR3: TGCAGTGCTAGTTCCTGGACAGGGCTAGCCAAAAACATTCAGTACTTC.

This chain links TRBV7-8 with TRBJ2-5, with 7 bases that match TRBD2. There are 15 residues in the CDR3. The germline V gene encodes CDR1 SGHVS and CDR2 FQNEAQ. Germline trimming cut 5 bases from V and 4 bases from J; bases unmatched to any gene: 10. The CDR3 protein is CASSVWTVAGETQYF. CDR3 DNA: TGTGCCAGCAGCGTCTGGACGGTAGCGGGAGAGACCCAGTACTTC.

This CDR3 is CASSPSPGGNSPLHF. For the CDR3, the DNA is TGTGCCAGCAGCCCTTCCCCCGGGGGTAATTCACCCCTCCACTTT. The chain employs TRBV28 and TRBJ1-6, with D tentatively TRBD1 (5 bases). V shed 6 bases and J shed 6 bases, with 15 bases lying between them. CDR3 length: 15 amino acids. Per the germline V gene, CDR1 is MDHEN and CDR2 is SYDVKM.

The chain couples TRBV3-1 (or the pseudogene TRBV3-2) to TRBJ1-5; D call uncertain. Germline CDR1 reads LGHDT; CDR2 reads YNNKEL (reference sequence). This CDR3 region has 13 residues. The germline V and J ends were trimmed by 2 bases and 3 bases, with 5 bases remaining between them. CDR3 nucleotide sequence: TGTGCCAGCAGCCAACAGGACAATCAGCCCCAGCATTTT. Its translation: CASSQQDNQPQHF.

The chain joins TRBV6-5 to TRBJ1-6; 10 bases are shared with TRBD1. This CDR3 has 14 amino acids. V was pared by 6 bases and J by 9 bases, with 5 bases of the junction left unmatched. Germline V gene data show CDR1 as MNHEY and CDR2 as SVGAGI. CDR3 bases: TGTGCCAGCAGCCTCGGACAGGGGGGTTCACCCCTCCACTTT. Its translation: CASSLGQGGSPLHF.

The table lists this clone with a count of one. This chain joins TRBV5-1 and TRBJ1-1; 9 bases are shared with TRBD1. The CDR3 runs 15 residues. V lost 4 bases, J lost 3 bases, and 7 bases stayed unmatched. Germline V CDR1 and CDR2: SGHRS, YFSETQ. As DNA, the CDR3 is TGCGCCAGCAGCCGGGGACAGGGAACGGACACTGAAGCTTTCTTT. It specifies CASSRGQGTDTEAFF.

The rearrangement uses TRBV6-6 and TRBJ1-6; TRBD1 matches 7 bases. This CDR3 has 13 amino acids. Germline CDR1 is MNHNY and CDR2 is SVGAGI (reference sequence). Trimming took 6 bases from V and 6 from J; bases not matched to a gene: 2. CDR3 coding DNA: TGTGCCAGCAGCCGGGACAGTAATTCACCCCTCCACTTT. As protein: CASSRDSNSPLHF.

CDR3 sequence reads: CASSIRGSHNEQFF. The CDR3 DNA sequence: TGTGCCAGTAGTATAAGGGGCAGCCACAATGAGCAGTTCTTC. The chain links TRBV19 to TRBJ2-1; D perhaps matches TRBD1 (5 bases). Trimming shortened V by 2 bases and J by 5 bases, and 10 bases separated the two germline ends. This CDR3 has 14 amino acids. CDR1 is LNHDA and CDR2 is SQIVND in the germline V gene (reference sequence).

The rearrangement joins TRBV27 to TRBJ1-2; the D gene is possibly TRBD1 (6 bases). The CDR3 has 13 residues. With 3 bases removed from V and 6 bases from J, the gap between germline ends came to 11 bases. The germline V gene encodes CDR1 MNHEY and CDR2 SMNVEV (reference sequence). CDR3 residues: CASSFLGGDGYTF. The CDR3 bases are TGTGCCAGCAGTTTCCTAGGGGGGGATGGCTACACCTTC.

A single count supports this clone. This chain links TRBV27 with TRBJ2-1, with a weak D call TRBD1 (6 bases). V lost 5 bases and J 4 bases, leaving 15 bases between the germline ends. Germline CDR1 is MNHEY and CDR2 is SMNVEV (reference sequence). This CDR3 comprises 15 residues. For the CDR3, the DNA is TGTGCCAGCAGTCCGTCGGTGACAGGTTACAATGAGCAGTTCTTC. Its protein is CASSPSVTGYNEQFF.

The rearrangement uses TRBV5-5 and TRBJ2-3; 7 nucleotides line up with TRBD2. The CDR3 spans 17 residues. Germline V lookup: CDR1 SGHKS, CDR2 YYEKEE (reference sequence). Trimming at V came to 1 base and at J to 0 bases, leaving 8 bases not matched to a gene. DNA for the CDR3: TGTGCCAGCAGCTTGAGGCGGGGAGCGGGGAGCACAGATACGCAGTATTTT. Translated: CASSLRRGAGSTDTQYF.

V is TRBV6-6 and J is TRBJ2-1, with D possibly matching TRBD2 (5 bases). CDR3 length: 13 residues. V gave up 6 bases and J gave up 8 bases, with 14 bases separating them. Germline V gene sequence: CDR1 MNHNY, CDR2 SVGAGI (reference sequence). The CDR3 reads CASSLTSFDEQFF. CDR3 coding DNA: TGTGCCAGCAGCCTAACTAGTTTCGATGAGCAGTTCTTC.

The chain is built from TRBV29-1 and TRBJ2-7; tentative D call: TRBD1 (5 bases). With 4 bases removed from V and 5 bases from J, the gap between germline ends came to 12 bases. The CDR3 runs to 12 residues. The germline V gene encodes CDR1 SQVTM and CDR2 ANQGSEA. The CDR3 region is CSVARARDEQYF. The CDR3 nucleotides are TGCAGCGTTGCGAGAGCCAGGGACGAGCAGTACTTC.

This clone was observed once. The chain couples TRBV2 to TRBJ1-2, with D perhaps matching TRBD1 (6 bases). CDR1 and CDR2 (germline): SNHLY, FYNNEI. This CDR3 region has 14 residues. Trimming removed 2 bases at V and 6 bases at J, with 13 bases between. The CDR3 DNA is TGTGCCAGCAGTGAAAACAGGGTCAGAAATGGCTACACCTTC. Translation: CASSENRVRNGYTF.

The rearrangement links TRBV28 to TRBJ2-7, with 11 bases matching TRBD2. Germline V lookup: CDR1 MDHEN, CDR2 SYDVKM. This CDR3 is built from 14 residues. V trimming: 10 bases; J trimming: 2 bases; junction bases outside the gene matches: 7. This CDR3 is CAIKGTSGTYEQYF. The CDR3 coding sequence is TGTGCCATCAAAGGGACTAGCGGTACCTACGAGCAGTACTTC.

This clone has more than one count but fewer than ten. CDR3 in amino acids: CASSLDRGGYEQYF. The CDR3 DNA sequence: TGTGCCAGCAGCTTAGACAGGGGGGGTTACGAGCAGTACTTC. This rearrangement joins TRBV7-8 to TRBJ2-7, with TRBD1 as a possible D gene (8 bases). The germline V gene has CDR1 SGHVS and CDR2 FQNEAQ. Trimming shortened V by 1 base and J by 4 bases, and 11 bases separated the two germline ends. The CDR3 has 14 residues. Looking up the rest from reference TRBV7-8 and TRBJ2-7 gives the full variable domain: GAGVSQSPRYKVAKRGQDVALRCDPISGHVSLFWYQQALGQGPEFLTYFQNEAQLDKSGLPSDRFFAERPEGSVSTLKIQRTQQEDSAVYLCASSLDRGGYEQYFGPGTRLTVT.

This chain uses TRBV6-2 or TRBV6-3 with TRBJ2-7; D ambiguous. The CDR3 sequence is 15 residues long. The germline V gene encodes CDR1 MNHEY and CDR2 SVGEGT. Trimming left V 1 base short and J 2 bases short, with 12 bases between. CDR3 sequence: CASSYFQVDTYEQYF. The CDR3 DNA reads as TGTGCCAGCAGTTACTTCCAGGTCGATACCTACGAGCAGTACTTC.

The J gene is TRBJ2-5, the V gene TRBV15, with 10 bases fitting TRBD1. This CDR3 comprises 17 residues. Looked up from germline, CDR1 is LNHNV and CDR2 is YYDKDF (reference sequence). Losses at the gene ends were 1 base for V and 5 bases for J; bases not matched to a gene: 10. CDR3 sequence (DNA): TGTGCCACCAGCAGAGCAGCTTCGACAGGGGGCAGGGAGACCCAGTACTTC. The encoded protein is CATSRAASTGGRETQYF.